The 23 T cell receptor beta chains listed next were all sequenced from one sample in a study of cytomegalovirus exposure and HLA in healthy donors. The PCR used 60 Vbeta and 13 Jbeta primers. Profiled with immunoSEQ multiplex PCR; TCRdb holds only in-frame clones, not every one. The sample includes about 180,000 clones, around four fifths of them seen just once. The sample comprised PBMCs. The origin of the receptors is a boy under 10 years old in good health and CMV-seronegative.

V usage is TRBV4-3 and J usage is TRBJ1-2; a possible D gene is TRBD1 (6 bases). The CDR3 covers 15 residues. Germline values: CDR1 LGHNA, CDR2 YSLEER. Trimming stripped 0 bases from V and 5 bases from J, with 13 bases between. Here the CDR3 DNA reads TGCGCCAGCAGCCAAGATAACCCGGGACATTATGGCTACACCTTC. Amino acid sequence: CASSQDNPGHYGYTF.

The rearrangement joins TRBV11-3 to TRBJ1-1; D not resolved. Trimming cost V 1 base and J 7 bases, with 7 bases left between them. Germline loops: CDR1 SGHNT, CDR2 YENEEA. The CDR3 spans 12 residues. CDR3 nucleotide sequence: TGTGCCAGCAGCTTAGTCGCGGGTGAAGCTTTCTTT. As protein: CASSLVAGEAFF.

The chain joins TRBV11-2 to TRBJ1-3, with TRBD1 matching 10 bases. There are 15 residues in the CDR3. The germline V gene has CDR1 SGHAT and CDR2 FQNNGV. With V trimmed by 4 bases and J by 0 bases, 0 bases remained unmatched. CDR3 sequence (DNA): TGTGCCAGCAGCTGGACAGGGGGCTCTGGAAACACCATATATTTT. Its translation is CASSWTGGSGNTIYF.

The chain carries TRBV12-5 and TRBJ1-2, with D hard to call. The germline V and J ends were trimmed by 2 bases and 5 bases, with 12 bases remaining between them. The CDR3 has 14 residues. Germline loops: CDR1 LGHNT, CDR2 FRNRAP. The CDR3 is CASGLTGKWYGYTF. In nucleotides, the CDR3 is TGTGCTAGTGGTTTGACGGGGAAATGGTATGGCTACACCTTC.

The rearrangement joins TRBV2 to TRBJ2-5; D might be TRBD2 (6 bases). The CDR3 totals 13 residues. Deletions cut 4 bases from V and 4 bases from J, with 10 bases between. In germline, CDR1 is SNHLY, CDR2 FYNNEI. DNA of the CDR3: TGTGCCAGCAGTGCCGGGAGTAGAGAGACCCAGTACTTC. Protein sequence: CASSAGSRETQYF. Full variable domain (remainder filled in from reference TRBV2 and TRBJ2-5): EPEVTQTPSHQVTQMGQEVILRCVPISNHLYFYWYRQILGQKVEFLVSFYNNEISEKSEIFDDQFSVERPDGSNFTLKIRSTKLEDSAMYFCASSAGSRETQYFGPGTRLLVL.

Here the CDR3 reads CSAGLSGGPDTQYF. In nucleotides, the CDR3 is TGCAGCGCCGGCCTTAGCGGGGGGCCAGATACGCAGTATTTT. The chain joins TRBV29-1 to TRBJ2-3, with 10 nucleotides matching TRBD2. The CDR3 loop spans 14 amino acids. From germline, CDR1 is SQVTM and CDR2 ANQGSEA. V dropped 7 bases and J dropped 4; count of bases not matched to a gene: 8.

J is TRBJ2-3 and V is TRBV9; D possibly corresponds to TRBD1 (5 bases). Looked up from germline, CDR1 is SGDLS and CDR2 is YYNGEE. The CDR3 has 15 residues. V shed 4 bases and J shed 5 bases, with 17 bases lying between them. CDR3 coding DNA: TGTGCCAGCAGCCCCCGGCGCAGGGTTGAAGATACGCAGTATTTT. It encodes CASSPRRRVEDTQYF.

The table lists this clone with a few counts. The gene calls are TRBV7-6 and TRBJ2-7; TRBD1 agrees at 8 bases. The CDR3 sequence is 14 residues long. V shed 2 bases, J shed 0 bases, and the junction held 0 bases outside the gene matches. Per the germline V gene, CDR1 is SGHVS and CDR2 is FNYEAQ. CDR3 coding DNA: TGTGCCAGCAGCTTACAGGGGGCCTCCTACGAGCAGTACTTC. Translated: CASSLQGASYEQYF.

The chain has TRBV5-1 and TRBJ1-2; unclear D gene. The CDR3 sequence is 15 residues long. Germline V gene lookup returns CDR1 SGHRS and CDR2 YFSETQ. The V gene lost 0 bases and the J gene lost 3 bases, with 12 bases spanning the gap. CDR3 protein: CASSLVPNGDYGYTF. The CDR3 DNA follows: TGCGCCAGCAGCTTGGTTCCGAACGGGGACTATGGCTACACCTTC.

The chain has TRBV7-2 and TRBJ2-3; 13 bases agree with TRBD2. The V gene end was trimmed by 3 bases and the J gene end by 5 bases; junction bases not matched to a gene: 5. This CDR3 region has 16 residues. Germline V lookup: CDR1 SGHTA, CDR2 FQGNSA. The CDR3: CASSFPGLAGQDTQYF. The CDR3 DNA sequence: TGTGCCAGCAGCTTCCCGGGACTAGCGGGACAAGATACGCAGTATTTT.

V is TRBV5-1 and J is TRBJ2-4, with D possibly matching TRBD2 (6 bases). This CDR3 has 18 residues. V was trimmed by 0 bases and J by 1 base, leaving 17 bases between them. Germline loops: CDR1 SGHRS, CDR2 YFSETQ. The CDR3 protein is CASSLGDLGGSAKNIQYF. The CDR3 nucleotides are TGCGCCAGCAGCTTGGGGGACCTTGGGGGGTCGGCCAAAAACATTCAGTACTTC.

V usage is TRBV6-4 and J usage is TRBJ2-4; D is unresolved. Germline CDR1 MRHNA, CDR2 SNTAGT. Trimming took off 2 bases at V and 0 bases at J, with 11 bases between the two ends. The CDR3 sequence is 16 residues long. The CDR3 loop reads CASSDRVPLAKNIQYF. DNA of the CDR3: TGTGCCAGCAGTGACCGAGTCCCCCTAGCCAAAAACATTCAGTACTTC.

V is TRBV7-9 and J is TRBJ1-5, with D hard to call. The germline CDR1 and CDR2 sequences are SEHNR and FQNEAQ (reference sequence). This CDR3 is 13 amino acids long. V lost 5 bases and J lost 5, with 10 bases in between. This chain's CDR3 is CASSQSEYQPQHF. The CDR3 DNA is TGTGCCAGCAGCCAAAGTGAGTATCAGCCCCAGCATTTT.

CDR3 coding DNA: TGTGCCAGCAGTTACGGGACAGGGTCCTACAATGAGCAGTTCTTC. Its translation: CASSYGTGSYNEQFF. The V gene is TRBV27, the J gene TRBJ2-1; 9 bases map to TRBD1. There are 15 residues in the CDR3. With 4 bases clipped from V and 1 base from J, the junction kept 2 bases outside the gene matches. Germline CDR1 and CDR2: MNHEY and SMNVEV (reference sequence).

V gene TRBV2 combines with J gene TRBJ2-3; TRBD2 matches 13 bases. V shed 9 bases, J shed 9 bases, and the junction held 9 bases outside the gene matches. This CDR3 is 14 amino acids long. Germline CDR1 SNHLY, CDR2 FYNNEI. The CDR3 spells CASIGGLAGDTQYF. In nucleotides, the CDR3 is TGTGCCAGTATAGGTGGACTAGCGGGGGACACGCAGTATTTT. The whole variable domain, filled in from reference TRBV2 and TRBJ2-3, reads EPEVTQTPSHQVTQMGQEVILRCVPISNHLYFYWYRQILGQKVEFLVSFYNNEISEKSEIFDDQFSVERPDGSNFTLKIRSTKLEDSAMYFCASIGGLAGDTQYFGPGTRLTVL.

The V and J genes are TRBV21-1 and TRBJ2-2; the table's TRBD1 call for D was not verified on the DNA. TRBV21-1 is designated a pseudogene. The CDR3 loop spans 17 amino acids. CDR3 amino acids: CASSKKAGKTNTGELFF. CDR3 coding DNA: TGTGCCAGCAGCAAAAAAGCAGGGAAGACGAACACCGGGGAGCTGTTTTTT.

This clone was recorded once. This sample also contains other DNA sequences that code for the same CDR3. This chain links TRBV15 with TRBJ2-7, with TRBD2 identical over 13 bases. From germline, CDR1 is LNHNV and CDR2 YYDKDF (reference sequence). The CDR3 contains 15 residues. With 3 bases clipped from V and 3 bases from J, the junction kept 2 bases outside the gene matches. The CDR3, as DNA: TGTGCCACCAGCAGCGGACTAGCGGGAGTCTACGAGCAGTACTTC. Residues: CATSSGLAGVYEQYF.

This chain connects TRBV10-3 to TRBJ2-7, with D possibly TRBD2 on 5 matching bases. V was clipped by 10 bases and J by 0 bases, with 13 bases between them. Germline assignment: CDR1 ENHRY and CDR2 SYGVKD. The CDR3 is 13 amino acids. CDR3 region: CATGNASSYEQYF. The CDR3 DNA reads TGTGCCACCGGGAACGCGAGCTCCTACGAGCAGTACTTC.

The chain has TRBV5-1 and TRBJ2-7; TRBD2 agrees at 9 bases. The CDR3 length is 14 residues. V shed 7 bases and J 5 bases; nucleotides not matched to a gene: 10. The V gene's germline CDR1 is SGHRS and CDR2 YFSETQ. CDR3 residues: CASGGAGGQDEQYF. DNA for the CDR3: TGCGCCAGCGGCGGGGCGGGAGGGCAGGACGAGCAGTACTTC.

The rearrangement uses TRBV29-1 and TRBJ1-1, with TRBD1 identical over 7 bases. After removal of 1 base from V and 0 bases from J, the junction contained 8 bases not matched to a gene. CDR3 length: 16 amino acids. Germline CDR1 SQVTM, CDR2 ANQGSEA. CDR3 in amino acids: CSVEGRQGTLNTEAFF. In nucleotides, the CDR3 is TGCAGCGTTGAAGGGCGACAGGGTACCTTGAACACTGAAGCTTTCTTT.

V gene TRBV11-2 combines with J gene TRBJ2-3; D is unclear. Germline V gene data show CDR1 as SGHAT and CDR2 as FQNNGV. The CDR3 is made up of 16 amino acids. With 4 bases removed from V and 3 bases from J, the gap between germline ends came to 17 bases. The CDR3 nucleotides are TGTGCCAGCAGCTCGGATGTCGGAGCTCGGACAGATACGCAGTATTTT. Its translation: CASSSDVGARTDTQYF.

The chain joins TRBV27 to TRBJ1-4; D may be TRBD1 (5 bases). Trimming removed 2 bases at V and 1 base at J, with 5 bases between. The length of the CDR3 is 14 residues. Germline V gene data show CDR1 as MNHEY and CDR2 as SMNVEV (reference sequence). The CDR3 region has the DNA TGTGCCAGCAGTTTAAGGGGAACTAATGAAAAACTGTTTTTT. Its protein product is CASSLRGTNEKLFF. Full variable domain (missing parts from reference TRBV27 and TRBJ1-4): EAQVTQNPRYLITVTGKKLTVTCSQNMNHEYMSWYRQDPGLGLRQIYYSMNVEVTDKGDVPEGYKVSRKEKRNFPLILESPSPNQTSLYFCASSLRGTNEKLFFGSGTQLSVL.

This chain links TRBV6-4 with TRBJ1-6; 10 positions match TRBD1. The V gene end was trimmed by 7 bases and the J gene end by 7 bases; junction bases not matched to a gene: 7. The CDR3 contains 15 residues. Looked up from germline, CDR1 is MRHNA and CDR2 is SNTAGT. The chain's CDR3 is CASIRQGARNSPLHF. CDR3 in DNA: TGTGCCAGCATACGACAGGGGGCGCGGAATTCACCCCTCCACTTT.